The entry below gives a single T cell receptor (beta chain) sequence along with its context. No antigen is known for it. The sequence runs out 3 residues before the end of the CDR3; the remainder is reconstructed from the germline J gene. Libraries were prepared by immunoSEQ multiplex PCR; TCRdb keeps only in-frame clonotypes and omits some of them. Recorded for this sample: more than 20,000 clones. These data come from a study of T cells in women clearing cervical HPV infection. Study-wide background: Controls' single incident HPV16 infection cleared within 12 months without precancer. Overall study findings and caveats: Repertoire richness, not evenness, was significantly elevated in CIN3+ cases versus controls.

The CDR3 spans 17 residues. Germline-derived CDR1 and CDR2 are LGHNA and YNFKEQ. This TCR came from a woman between 18 and 75 years old with a cervical HPV16 infection that either progressed to CIN3+ or cleared (not recorded which). V gene TRBV4-2 combines with J gene TRBJ2-3, with a tentative D call TRBD1 (5 bases). Sequenced input: blood buffy coat. The CDR3: CASSLSVLGARQETQYF. The CDR3 DNA, read in part, is TGTGCCAGCAGCCTCTCTGTGTTAGGGGCTCGACAAGAGACG.